The 13 T cell receptor beta chains in this list originate from one sample, sequenced in a study of PD-L1 blockade in urothelial cancer. Noted time point: peripheral blood 6 weeks after treatment start. Sequenced by immunoSEQ multiplex PCR; TCRdb stores in-frame clones only, minus some. The sample contains fewer than 50,000 clones, 65% to 90% of which appear only once. The source material was PBMCs, sampled around atezolizumab (anti-PD-L1) treatment. These receptors all stem from a man aged 60-69 years with urothelial cancer.

This clone was counted a single time. The gene calls are TRBV19 and TRBJ1-1; 8 bases align to TRBD1. CDR3 length: 16 amino acids. The V gene end was trimmed by 3 bases and the J gene end by 5 bases; junction bases not matched to a gene: 11. Germline-derived CDR1 and CDR2 are LNHDA and SQIVND (reference sequence). The CDR3 DNA is TGTGCCAGTAGTATGTCCGGGACAGGAGTAAGGACTGAAGCTTTCTTT. Translated, it gives CASSMSGTGVRTEAFF. Looking up the rest from reference TRBV19 and TRBJ1-1 gives the full variable domain: DGGITQSPKYLFRKEGQNVTLSCEQNLNHDAMYWYRQDPGQGLRLIYYSQIVNDFQKGDIAEGYSVSREKKESFPLTVTSAQKNPTAFYLCASSMSGTGVRTEAFFGQGTRLTVV.

The chain carries TRBV18 and TRBJ2-7, with D possibly TRBD1 on 5 matching bases. Trimming pared 3 bases from V and 3 bases from J, leaving 12 bases between. The CDR3 contains 14 residues. Germline CDR1 is KGHSH and CDR2 is LQKENI. CDR3 sequence: CASSPKDTYYEQYF. In DNA, the CDR3 is TGTGCCAGCTCACCGAAGGACACATACTACGAGCAGTACTTC.

V gene TRBV29-1 combines with J gene TRBJ1-1; 9 nucleotides line up with TRBD1. V lost 8 bases and J lost 1; bases outside the gene matches: 14. CDR1 is SQVTM, CDR2 ANQGSEA, per germline. The CDR3 covers 16 residues. In DNA form, the CDR3 reads TGCAGCTCGACCCCTTTTCTGGGACAGGGGAACACTGAAGCTTTCTTT. As protein: CSSTPFLGQGNTEAFF.

V and J are TRBV29-1 and TRBJ1-5, with no clear D. CDR1 is SQVTM, CDR2 ANQGSEA, per germline. V was trimmed by 3 bases and J by 6 bases, leaving 12 bases between them. The CDR3 length is 13 residues. CDR3 in amino acids: CSVEFAIGQPQHF. DNA for the CDR3: TGCAGCGTTGAGTTCGCGATTGGTCAGCCCCAGCATTTT.

J is TRBJ1-4 and V is TRBV5-4, with 10 bases lining up with TRBD1. Germline V CDR1 and CDR2: SGHNT, YYREEE (reference sequence). V was pared by 3 bases and J by 7 bases, with 6 bases of the junction left unmatched. The CDR3 consists of 15 residues. CDR3 residues: CASSSGRTGGEKLFF. The CDR3 DNA follows: TGTGCCAGCAGCTCGGGGCGGACAGGGGGTGAAAAACTGTTTTTT.

CDR3 sequence: CASSHLAGGTPSYEQFF. The CDR3 bases are TGCGCCAGCAGCCACCTAGCGGGAGGAACCCCCTCCTATGAGCAGTTCTTC. V gene TRBV4-1 combines with J gene TRBJ2-1, with 11 bases aligning to TRBD2. The germline CDR1 and CDR2 sequences are MGHRA and YSYEKL. With 3 bases clipped from V and 8 bases from J, the junction kept 12 bases outside the gene matches. The CDR3 contains 17 residues.

The chain links TRBV5-1 to TRBJ2-1; D remains ambiguous. The CDR3 extends over 12 amino acids. Germline CDR1 and CDR2: SGHRS and YFSETQ. The germline V and J ends were trimmed by 1 base and 10 bases, with 9 bases remaining between them. The CDR3, as DNA: TGCGCCAGCAGCTTGATACCTACCGAGCAGTTCTTC. Amino acid sequence: CASSLIPTEQFF.

This clone was seen once. The chain recombines TRBV19 with TRBJ2-5; maybe TRBD2 (5 bases). V was shortened by 1 base and J by 1 base, with 13 bases between the two germline ends. Germline V lookup: CDR1 LNHDA, CDR2 SQIVND (reference sequence). The CDR3 loop spans 16 amino acids. The CDR3 coding sequence is TGTGCCAGTAGTATAGGAGGGCTAAGACTCCAAGAGACCCAGTACTTC. Amino acids: CASSIGGLRLQETQYF.

The J gene is TRBJ1-4, the V gene TRBV7-2; 8 bases are a match to TRBD1. This CDR3 is built from 15 residues. Trimming at V came to 6 bases and at J to 7 bases, leaving 10 bases not matched to a gene. CDR1 and CDR2 (germline): SGHTA, FQGNSA. Written as DNA, the CDR3 is TGTGCCAGCAGTACTGACAGGGGTATTTTTGAAAAACTGTTTTTT. Its protein product is CASSTDRGIFEKLFF.

The V and J genes are TRBV30 and TRBJ2-5, with TRBD1 identical over 9 bases. Germline CDR1 reads GTSNPN; CDR2 reads SVGIG (reference sequence). V trimming: 0 bases; J trimming: 6 bases; junction bases outside the gene matches: 2. The CDR3 is made up of 13 amino acids. CDR3 DNA sequence: TGTGCCTGGAGTGTTGGACAGGGGCAGACCCAGTACTTC. It is translated as CAWSVGQGQTQYF. The complete variable domain, with remaining parts taken from reference TRBV30 and TRBJ2-5, reads SQTIHQWPATLVQPVGSPLSLECTVEGTSNPNLYWYRQAAGRGLQLLFYSVGIGQISSEVPQNLSASRPQDRQFILSSKKLLLSDSGFYLCAWSVGQGQTQYFGPGTRLLVL.

The chain carries TRBV4-1 and TRBJ2-2; 7 bases line up with TRBD1. The V segment lost 3 bases and the J segment 6 bases; nucleotides outside the gene matches: 7. CDR1 and CDR2 (germline): MGHRA, YSYEKL. This CDR3 is built from 15 residues. CDR3 amino acids: CASSQSDREAGELFF. In nucleotides, the CDR3 is TGCGCCAGCAGCCAGTCCGACAGGGAAGCCGGGGAGCTGTTTTTT.

The chain links TRBV5-1 to TRBJ2-7; 8 bases line up with TRBD1. Germline lookup yields CDR1 SGHRS and CDR2 YFSETQ. This CDR3 spans 15 amino acids. V was clipped by 6 bases and J by 4 bases; unmatched bases: 12. The CDR3 spells CASILGQGKGYEQYF. As DNA, the CDR3 is TGCGCCAGCATCCTCGGACAGGGTAAAGGGTACGAGCAGTACTTC.

The rearrangement links TRBV6-5 to TRBJ1-1; D is ambiguous. Trimming took 0 bases from V and 1 from J, leaving 9 bases between them. The V gene's germline CDR1 is MNHEY and CDR2 SVGAGI. The CDR3 is made up of 15 amino acids. DNA for the CDR3: TGTGCCAGCAGTTACTCAAATTCCGGGAACACTGAAGCTTTCTTT. It yields the protein CASSYSNSGNTEAFF.